This TCR beta chain was identified in a study of blood T cells in healthy people across ages. Trimming cost V 2 bases and J 3 bases, with 14 bases left between them. The CDR3 length is 15 residues. The germline gives CDR1 LGHDT, CDR2 YNNKEL (reference sequence). A second 7 to 11 cycle PCR used barcoded and J-beta primers. One entry per CDR3 protein results from TCRdb running MiXCR on the 5' RACE reads. The sample comprises about 640,000 distinct CDR3 sequences, approximately 40% of which are singletons, and about 32% rests with the top ten. Total RNA amounts of at least 6 micrograms were extracted per sample.

V is TRBV3-1 and J is TRBJ2-7; D is unclear. Sequencing was done on a sample of blood. The clonotype originates from an elderly man in good health. The CDR3 is CASSQQSRPSYEQYF. The CDR3 bases are TGTGCCAGCAGCCAACAGTCCAGACCTAGCTACGAGCAGTACTTC.